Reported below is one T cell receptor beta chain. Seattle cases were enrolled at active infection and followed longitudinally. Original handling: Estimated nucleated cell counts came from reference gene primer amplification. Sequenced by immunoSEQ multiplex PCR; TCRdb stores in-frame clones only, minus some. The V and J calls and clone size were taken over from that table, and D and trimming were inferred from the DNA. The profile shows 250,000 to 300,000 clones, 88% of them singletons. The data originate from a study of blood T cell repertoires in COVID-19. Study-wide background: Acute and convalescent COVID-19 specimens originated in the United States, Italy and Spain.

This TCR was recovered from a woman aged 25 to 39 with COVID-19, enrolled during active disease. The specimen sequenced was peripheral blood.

This chain's CDR3 is CASSQKAGGEYNEQFF. CDR3 coding DNA: TGCGCCAGCAGCCAGAAAGCGGGAGGGGAGTACAATGAGCAGTTCTTC. This rearrangement joins TRBV4-1 to TRBJ2-1; TRBD2 agrees at 10 bases. The V and J ends lost 3 bases and 4 bases, in that order; junction bases with no gene match: 6. The CDR3 covers 16 residues. CDR1 is MGHRA and CDR2 is YSYEKL in the germline V gene.